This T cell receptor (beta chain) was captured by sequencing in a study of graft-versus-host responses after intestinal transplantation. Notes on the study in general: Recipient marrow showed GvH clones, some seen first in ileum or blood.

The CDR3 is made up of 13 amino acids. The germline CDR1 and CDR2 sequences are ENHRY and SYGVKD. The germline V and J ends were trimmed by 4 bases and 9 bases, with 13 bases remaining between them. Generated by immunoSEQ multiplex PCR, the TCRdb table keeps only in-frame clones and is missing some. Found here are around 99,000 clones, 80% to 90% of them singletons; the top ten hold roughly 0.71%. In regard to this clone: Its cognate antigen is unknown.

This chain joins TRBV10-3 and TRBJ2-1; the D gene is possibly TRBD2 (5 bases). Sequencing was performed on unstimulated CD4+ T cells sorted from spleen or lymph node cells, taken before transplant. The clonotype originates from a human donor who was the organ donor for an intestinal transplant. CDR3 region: CAISALVSGEQFF. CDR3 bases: TGTGCCATCAGTGCACTAGTATCCGGTGAGCAGTTCTTC.